Shown below are 15 T cell receptor beta chains from a single sample sequenced in a study of spatial heterogeneity in lung cancer. TCRdb re-called the 5' RACE reads with MiXCR, one entry per CDR3 protein. In the table there are just over 75,000 distinct CDR3 sequences, 7.5% to 9.5% of which are singletons. Time point specified: sample taken at primary tumor resection. Material: PBMCs, obtained at surgery. The receptors derive from a male donor with early-stage non-small cell lung cancer.

This clonotype was counted only a few times. The CDR3 here is CASSYPNSGGGEAFF. The DNA of the CDR3 is TGTGCCAGCAGTTACCCAAACTCAGGGGGAGGTGAAGCTTTCTTT. V gene TRBV6-2 or TRBV6-3 combines with J gene TRBJ1-1, with 7 bases matching TRBD1. The V segment lost 2 bases and the J segment 7 bases; nucleotides outside the gene matches: 10. Germline V lookup: CDR1 MNHEY, CDR2 SVGEGT. This CDR3 has 15 amino acids.

The CDR3 sequence: CASSLLGPQGSIQYF. The CDR3, as DNA: TGTGCCAGCAGCTTATTAGGCCCTCAAGGGAGCATTCAGTACTTC. V is TRBV7-9 and J is TRBJ2-4; D perhaps matches TRBD2 (5 bases). CDR1 is SEHNR and CDR2 is FQNEAQ in the germline V gene (reference sequence). The germline V and J ends were trimmed by 2 bases and 9 bases, with 17 bases remaining between them. The CDR3 extends over 15 amino acids.

This clonotype has a count of ten or more. The CDR3 DNA reads as TGTGCCAGCAGCTTAGCAAGGGGGAAGCAGTTCTTC. Amino acids: CASSLARGKQFF. This chain uses TRBV7-9 with TRBJ2-1, with D possibly matching TRBD1 (6 bases). The CDR3 is 12 amino acids. The V and J ends lost 0 bases and 11 bases respectively, with 8 bases between them. Per the germline V gene, CDR1 is SEHNR and CDR2 is FQNEAQ (reference sequence).

The rearrangement links TRBV20-1 to TRBJ2-1; 11 bases line up with TRBD2. Germline CDR1 is DFQATT and CDR2 is SNEGSKA (reference sequence). V was pared by 0 bases and J by 12 bases, with 10 bases of the junction left unmatched. The CDR3 has 15 amino acids. CDR3 DNA sequence: TGCAGTGCTAGAGATCTGGGACTAGCGGAGCGGGGGCAGTTCTTC. Protein: CSARDLGLAERGQFF.

This clonotype was recorded many times. The chain joins TRBV5-1 to TRBJ2-1; D unresolved. The CDR3 extends over 12 amino acids. Trimming pared 0 bases from V and 9 bases from J, leaving 7 bases between. Germline V gene data show CDR1 as SGHRS and CDR2 as YFSETQ. DNA for the CDR3: TGCGCCAGCAGCTTGGTGGGTTCTGAGCAGTTCTTC. Its translation is CASSLVGSEQFF.

There are many counts of this clonotype. This chain links TRBV7-6 with TRBJ2-7, with TRBD1 matching over 8 bases. The V gene end was trimmed by 5 bases and the J gene end by 3 bases; junction bases not matched to a gene: 12. The CDR3 contains 16 residues. Germline CDR1 reads SGHVS; CDR2 reads FNYEAQ. CDR3 bases: TGTGCCAGCAGCGCCTCAATCAGGGGGCGCGGCTACGAGCAGTACTTC. Translation gives CASSASIRGRGYEQYF.

The chain links TRBV4-1 to TRBJ1-1; no reliable D call. V lost 6 bases to trimming and J lost 1 base, with 9 bases between them. Germline V lookup: CDR1 MGHRA, CDR2 YSYEKL. The CDR3 extends over 13 amino acids. The CDR3 protein is CASREQTNTEAFF. The CDR3 DNA reads as TGCGCCAGCAGGGAGCAGACGAACACTGAAGCTTTCTTT.

This clonotype appeared many times. This chain joins TRBV6-2 or TRBV6-3 and TRBJ1-2, with D unresolved. Germline V lookup: CDR1 MNHEY, CDR2 SVGEGT. Trimming stripped 6 bases from V and 2 bases from J, with 10 bases between. The CDR3 covers 13 residues. The CDR3: CASSIRRNYGYTF. CDR3 bases: TGTGCCAGCAGCATCAGGCGAAACTATGGCTACACCTTC.

Ten or more counts support this clonotype. The chain joins TRBV30 to TRBJ2-2, with 9 bases that match TRBD2. After removal of 2 bases from V and 9 bases from J, the junction contained 4 bases not matched to a gene. CDR1 and CDR2 (germline): GTSNPN, SVGIG (reference sequence). The CDR3 loop spans 13 amino acids. The CDR3 DNA sequence: TGTGCCTGGAGTTTGACTAGCGGATGGGAGCTGTTTTTT. Translating gives CAWSLTSGWELFF.

This clonotype was seen at least ten times. The chain is built from TRBV19 and TRBJ2-7; D call uncertain. The V gene's germline CDR1 is LNHDA and CDR2 SQIVND (reference sequence). The CDR3 contains 12 residues. Trimming left V 7 bases short and J 3 bases short, with 10 bases between. Written as DNA, the CDR3 is TGTGCCAGTAAGGACGTATACTACGAGCAGTACTTC. Amino acids: CASKDVYYEQYF. The full variable domain, rest sourced from reference TRBV19 and TRBJ2-7, is DGGITQSPKYLFRKEGQNVTLSCEQNLNHDAMYWYRQDPGQGLRLIYYSQIVNDFQKGDIAEGYSVSREKKESFPLTVTSAQKNPTAFYLCASKDVYYEQYFGPGTRLTVT.

Only a few counts were recorded for this clonotype. The rearrangement joins TRBV7-6 to TRBJ1-3; 11 bases agree with TRBD1. The length of the CDR3 is 17 residues. The V gene's germline CDR1 is SGHVS and CDR2 FNYEAQ. Trimming took 5 bases from V and 0 from J; bases not matched to a gene: 6. The CDR3 nucleotides read TGTGCCAGCAGCGCAGGACAGGGGGCCTACTCTGGAAACACCATATATTTT. It translates to CASSAGQGAYSGNTIYF.

This chain connects TRBV15 to TRBJ2-1; 8 positions match TRBD1. The V segment lost 1 base and the J segment 7 bases; nucleotides outside the gene matches: 9. The germline CDR1 and CDR2 sequences are LNHNV and YYDKDF (reference sequence). This CDR3 is 16 amino acids long. CDR3 bases: TGTGCCACCAGCAGAGTTCCGCAGGGGGCATGGAATGAGCAGTTCTTC. Protein product: CATSRVPQGAWNEQFF.

Judged by abundance, this clonotype is medium-sized. The genes are TRBV19 and TRBJ2-3; TRBD1 agrees at 9 bases. This CDR3 has 16 amino acids. CDR1 and CDR2 (germline): LNHDA, SQIVND (reference sequence). V was pared by 4 bases and J by 3 bases, with 8 bases of the junction left unmatched. In DNA form, the CDR3 reads TGTGCCAGTAGTACCGGGACAGGGCTTTCGACAGATACGCAGTATTTT. Its translation is CASSTGTGLSTDTQYF.

The chain employs TRBV6-2 or TRBV6-3 and TRBJ2-1, with 11 bases fitting TRBD2. The CDR3 extends over 14 amino acids. Germline V gene sequence: CDR1 MNHEY, CDR2 SVGEGT. The V gene end was trimmed by 6 bases and the J gene end by 8 bases; junction bases not matched to a gene: 6. In DNA form, the CDR3 reads TGTGCCAGCAGCCCTGTAGCGGGAGGGTATGAGCAGTTCTTC. Translating it yields CASSPVAGGYEQFF.

This clonotype was counted only a few times. The chain employs TRBV12-3 or TRBV12-4 and TRBJ2-3; D ambiguous. The germline V and J ends were trimmed by 6 bases and 5 bases, with 15 bases remaining between them. The CDR3 totals 14 residues. This CDR3 is CASSPTRSGDTQYF. The CDR3 nucleotides are TGTGCCAGCAGCCCCACACGGTCGGGAGATACGCAGTATTTT.